This is a list of T cell receptor beta chains from one sample in a study of blood T cell repertoires in COVID-19. Clones were sequenced by immunoSEQ multiplex PCR, and TCRdb holds only the in-frame ones, with some missing. The sample shows approximately 280,000 clones, roughly 85% of them seen only once. The sample was peripheral blood. These receptor sequences come from a man aged 50 to 60 with active or convalescent COVID-19. CDR3s include the opening cysteine and the closing phenylalanine or tryptophan. The D gene is left open where the match is weak. Only some rows state a clone size, as once, few, many or a class for expanded clones.

>TRBJ1-5|TRBV28|TRBD1|NA
CASSSGQGNNQPQHF
TGTGCCAGCAGTTCCGGACAGGGAAACAATCAGCCCCAGCATTTT
>TRBJ1-5|TRBV19|NA|NA
CASRTLGDGSNQPQHF
TGTGCCAGCAGAACTTTAGGGGATGGTAGCAATCAGCCCCAGCATTTT
>TRBJ1-5|TRBV6-5|NA|NA
CASGDIFGGNQPQHF
TGTGCCAGCGGGGACATTTTTGGGGGCAATCAGCCCCAGCATTTT
>TRBJ2-7|TRBV7-6|NA|few
CASSLEDSAPYEQYF
TGTGCCAGCAGCTTAGAAGACTCGGCCCCCTACGAGCAGTACTTC
>TRBJ2-3|TRBV6-5|TRBD2|few
CASSYPSGRGTDTQYF
TGTGCCAGCAGTTACCCTAGCGGGAGGGGGACAGATACGCAGTATTTT
>TRBJ1-5|TRBV7-8|TRBD1|NA
CASSLVVAGGDQPQHF
TGTGCCAGCAGCTTAGTGGTGGCAGGGGGCGATCAGCCCCAGCATTTT
>TRBJ2-7|TRBV15|NA|NA
CATSRAIPGHGDYEQYF
TGTGCCACCAGCAGAGCAATACCGGGACACGGGGACTACGAGCAGTACTTC
>TRBJ2-7|TRBV7-9|TRBD2|NA
CASSTGTSGRQVSYEQYF
TGTGCCAGCAGCACCGGGACTAGCGGGAGGCAAGTCTCCTACGAGCAGTACTTC
>TRBJ2-3|TRBV5-8|NA|NA
CASSSLEATDTQYF
TGTGCCAGCAGCTCTCTGGAGGCCACAGATACGCAGTATTTT
>TRBJ1-1|TRBV29-1|NA|few
CSVATGSDTEAFF
TGCAGCGTTGCAACAGGGTCAGACACTGAAGCTTTCTTT
>TRBJ2-7|TRBV5-4|TRBD2|once
CASSLRGRPIYEQYF
TGTGCCAGCAGCTTGCGCGGGAGGCCCATCTACGAGCAGTACTTC
>TRBJ1-2|TRBV3-1/TRBV3-2|TRBD1|once
CASSQGTGDGYTF
TGTGCCAGCAGCCAAGGCACAGGGGACGGCTACACCTTC
>TRBJ2-3|TRBV5-4|TRBD2|NA
CASSQKTSGTADTQYF
TGTGCCAGCAGCCAGAAGACTAGCGGGACCGCAGATACGCAGTATTTT
>TRBJ1-1|TRBV7-2|NA|NA
CASSLELGEAFF
TGTGCCAGCAGCTTAGAGCTTGGTGAAGCTTTCTTT
>TRBJ2-2|TRBV3-1/TRBV3-2|TRBD2|once
CASRGAGLITGELFF
TGTGCCAGCAGGGGAGCGGGATTAATTACCGGGGAGCTGTTTTTT
>TRBJ2-2|TRBV5-1|NA|NA
CASSLGRSTGELFF
TGCGCCAGCAGCCTGGGGAGGAGCACCGGGGAGCTGTTTTTT
>TRBJ1-1|TRBV5-1|NA|NA
CASSSRGGPEAFF
TGCGCCAGCAGCTCGAGGGGGGGTCCTGAAGCTTTCTTT
>TRBJ2-7|TRBV7-9|NA|NA
CASSGRDTSYEQYF
TGTGCCAGCAGCGGTCGGGACACCTCCTACGAGCAGTACTTC
>TRBJ1-5|TRBV27|NA|once
CASSAWGDNQPQHF
TGTGCCAGCAGTGCTTGGGGGGACAATCAGCCCCAGCATTTT
>TRBJ2-1|TRBV30|NA|NA
CAWSVLNLSNEQFF
TGTGCCTGGAGTGTATTGAACCTGAGCAATGAGCAGTTCTTC
>TRBJ2-7|TRBV15|TRBD1|NA
CATTEGTGNFYEQYF
TGTGCCACCACCGAAGGGACAGGGAATTTCTACGAGCAGTACTTC
>TRBJ1-1|TRBV6-5|NA|NA
CASRGGLNTEAFF
TGTGCCAGCAGGGGGGGGTTAAACACTGAAGCTTTCTTT